The TCR beta chain described here comes from a study of blood T cell repertoires in COVID-19. The overall study: The origin of the acute and convalescent COVID-19 samples was the United States, Italy and Spain. T cells, B-cell-depleted T cells, or PBMCs supplied cDNA or gDNA.

It was during active infection that Seattle patients were enrolled and then longitudinally followed. Per the germline V gene, CDR1 is MNHEY and CDR2 is SVGAGI. After removal of 5 bases from V and 3 bases from J, the junction contained 7 bases not matched to a gene. This CDR3 spans 14 amino acids. Original handling: Reference gene primer amplification yielded estimated nucleated cell counts. The method was immunoSEQ multiplex PCR; TCRdb's version includes in-frame clones alone and lacks a portion of them. For V, J and clone size, that table is used; D and trimming come from the DNA. Among roughly 200,000 clones listed, 94% were seen once.

Sample: peripheral blood. The rearrangement joins TRBV6-5 to TRBJ2-7; 7 nucleotides align to TRBD2. This receptor was taken from a man aged 25 to 45 with COVID-19, enrolled during active disease. CDR3 amino acids: CASSPSGEHYEQYF. CDR3 sequence (DNA): TGTGCCAGCAGTCCCAGCGGGGAGCACTACGAGCAGTACTTC.